These 6 T cell receptor beta chains were sequenced from one sample in a study of T cells in Graves' hyperthyroidism and ophthalmopathy. Amplification targeted TCR beta CDR3 regions from RNA transcripts. TCR CDR3 underwent first-round RT-PCR with the HTBI primer set. In TCRdb, the multiplex PCR reads were re-called with MiXCR into one record per CDR3 protein. The sample consists of under 350,000 distinct CDR3 sequences, roughly a fifth of them appearing once. The sequenced sample was blood. Every receptor here comes from a woman in her forties or fifties with Graves' hyperthyroidism.

This clonotype was counted many times. V gene TRBV6-5 combines with J gene TRBJ2-7; TRBD2 aligns across 9 bases. The CDR3 runs to 15 residues. V shed 2 bases and J 0 bases; nucleotides not matched to a gene: 2. From germline, CDR1 is MNHEY and CDR2 SVGAGI. This CDR3 is CASSYGGGASYEQYF. Written as DNA, the CDR3 is TGTGCCAGCAGTTACGGCGGGGGGGCCTCCTACGAGCAGTACTTC.

At least ten counts were recorded for this clonotype. The chain employs TRBV20-1 and TRBJ1-5; D is undetermined. V was cut by 4 bases and J by 1 base, with 11 bases left in between. This CDR3 is built from 14 residues. CDR1 DFQATT and CDR2 SNEGSKA come from the germline V gene (reference sequence). The CDR3 region is CSAIYSGSNQPQHF. The CDR3 DNA follows: TGCAGTGCTATTTATTCGGGGAGCAATCAGCCCCAGCATTTT.

This clonotype was seen many times. The chain uses TRBV12-3 or TRBV12-4 and TRBJ2-1; 13 bases map to TRBD2. V was clipped by 4 bases and J by 2 bases; unmatched bases: 11. This CDR3 region has 19 residues. The DNA of the CDR3 is TGTGCCAGCAGTTCGGGACTAGCGGGATCTACCTGGGCCTACAATGAGCAGTTCTTC. It is translated as CASSSGLAGSTWAYNEQFF.

The chain uses TRBV28 and TRBJ1-1; D gene unclear. Germline-derived CDR1 and CDR2 are MDHEN and SYDVKM. Trimming removed 5 bases at V and 2 bases at J, with 12 bases between. The CDR3 is 14 amino acids. CDR3 in amino acids: CASSIRVPNTEAFF. In DNA form, the CDR3 reads TGTGCCAGCAGTATCCGGGTTCCCAACACTGAAGCTTTCTTT. The whole variable domain, filled in from reference TRBV28 and TRBJ1-1, reads DVKVTQSSRYLVKRTGEKVFLECVQDMDHENMFWYRQDPGLGLRLIYFSYDVKMKEKGDIPEGYSVSREKKERFSLILESASTNQTSMYLCASSIRVPNTEAFFGQGTRLTVV.

The chain carries TRBV10-2 and TRBJ2-7; the D call may be TRBD1 or TRBD2 (5 bases each). The CDR3 contains 15 residues. CDR1 and CDR2 (germline): WSHSY, SAAADI. The V end lost 6 bases, the J end lost 3 bases, and 18 bases lay between the germline ends. The CDR3 coding sequence is TGCGCCAGCAGGGACCGAGGGACCACCTACTACGAGCAGTACTTC. Its translation is CASRDRGTTYYEQYF.

This clonotype was found many times. DNA for the CDR3: TGCAGTGCTTTCCTTAGGGGGGGTGTCACAGATACGCAGTATTTT. Translated, it gives CSAFLRGGVTDTQYF. The V and J genes are TRBV20-1 and TRBJ2-3; TRBD2 is a possible D gene (7 bases). CDR1 and CDR2 (germline): DFQATT, SNEGSKA (reference sequence). The CDR3 is 15 residues long. Trimming left V 5 bases short and J 2 bases short, with 17 bases between.